The rows below give T cell receptor beta chains drawn from one sample of a study of blood T cells in healthy people across ages. TCRdb re-called the 5' RACE reads through MiXCR, storing one row per CDR3 protein. Here the sample spans 1,800,000 or so distinct CDR3 sequences, about two fifths being singletons. The sample taken for sequencing was blood. These receptors were obtained from a human donor in good health. CDR3s include the opening cysteine and the closing phenylalanine or tryptophan. The order of the fields is CDR3 DNA, CDR3 protein, D gene, CDR3 length, J gene, clone size, V gene. A D gene is named only where the DNA matches it firmly. Clone size is stated in some rows and not others, as once, few, many or a class when expanded.

CDR3nt: TGTGCCAGCAGCTTACTCGGGGGGATCACAGATACGCAGTATTTT
CDR3aa: CASSLLGGITDTQYF
d_gene: TRBD2
len: 15
j_gene: TRBJ2-3
abundance: NA
v_gene: TRBV11-3

CDR3nt: TGTGCCAGCAGTCTCGACGGGGGGCCCCCCAGAGAGACCCAGTACTTC
CDR3aa: CASSLDGGPPRETQYF
d_gene: NA
len: 16
j_gene: TRBJ2-5
abundance: NA
v_gene: TRBV12-3/TRBV12-4

CDR3nt: TGCAGCGTTGGCCGGGACAGGGGCATATCGAGCTCCTACAATGAGCAGTTCTTC
CDR3aa: CSVGRDRGISSSYNEQFF
d_gene: TRBD1
len: 18
j_gene: TRBJ2-1
abundance: NA
v_gene: TRBV29-1

CDR3nt: TGTGCTAGTGGTTCCACCGGGGGTCAGCGGGGGTCTAGCACAGATACGCAGTATTTT
CDR3aa: CASGSTGGQRGSSTDTQYF
d_gene: TRBD2
len: 19
j_gene: TRBJ2-3
abundance: few
v_gene: TRBV12-5

CDR3nt: TGTGCCAGCAGTGACAGGGTGCCGATCTACGAGCAGTACTTC
CDR3aa: CASSDRVPIYEQYF
d_gene: NA
len: 14
j_gene: TRBJ2-7
abundance: NA
v_gene: TRBV6-1

CDR3nt: TGTGCCAGCAGAGTTCCGGGACTGGTTTACTACGAGCAGTACTTC
CDR3aa: CASRVPGLVYYEQYF
d_gene: NA
len: 15
j_gene: TRBJ2-7
abundance: NA
v_gene: TRBV21-1

CDR3nt: TGTGCCAGCAGCTCAAGGATGGGCGGTTCGGGGGATGAAAAACGGTTTTTT
CDR3aa: CASSSRMGGSGDEKRFF
d_gene: NA
len: 17
j_gene: TRBJ1-4
abundance: NA
v_gene: TRBV9

CDR3nt: TGTGCCAGCAGTTACGCTGGACCATCCCACGGCTATGGCTACACCTTC
CDR3aa: CASSYAGPSHGYGYTF
d_gene: NA
len: 16
j_gene: TRBJ1-2
abundance: NA
v_gene: TRBV6-5

CDR3nt: TGTGCCAGCAGCTTCGGTCCCGTGGACACCCACCTGAGGTTGCGTGGCTACACCTTC
CDR3aa: CASSFGPVDTHLRLRGYTF
d_gene: NA
len: 19
j_gene: TRBJ1-2
abundance: NA
v_gene: TRBV7-8

CDR3nt: TGTGCCAGTAGAGAGAAAGGACTCTCCCACGAGCAGTACTTC
CDR3aa: CASREKGLSHEQYF
d_gene: NA
len: 14
j_gene: TRBJ2-7
abundance: few
v_gene: TRBV11-3

CDR3nt: TGTGCCAGCAGTCCAACAGCGGGGCGGCCCTCCTACGAGCAGTACTTC
CDR3aa: CASSPTAGRPSYEQYF
d_gene: TRBD2
len: 16
j_gene: TRBJ2-7
abundance: NA
v_gene: TRBV6-5

CDR3nt: TGCAGTGCTAGACCTCAGGGGCGCACTGAAGCTTTCTTT
CDR3aa: CSARPQGRTEAFF
d_gene: NA
len: 13
j_gene: TRBJ1-1
abundance: NA
v_gene: TRBV20-1

CDR3nt: TGCGCCAGCAGCCAGGCAGTGCCGGGTAATTCACCCCTCCACTTT
CDR3aa: CASSQAVPGNSPLHF
d_gene: NA
len: 15
j_gene: TRBJ1-6
abundance: NA
v_gene: TRBV5-1

CDR3nt: TGTGCCATCAGTGAGAGACAGCCGGGGGAGCAGTACTTC
CDR3aa: CAISERQPGEQYF
d_gene: NA
len: 13
j_gene: TRBJ2-7
abundance: NA
v_gene: TRBV10-3

CDR3nt: TGTGCCAGCAGCAATGGCTTACCGGCTTGGTCAGACTACGAGCAGTACTTC
CDR3aa: CASSNGLPAWSDYEQYF
d_gene: NA
len: 17
j_gene: TRBJ2-7
abundance: NA
v_gene: TRBV6-2/TRBV6-3

CDR3nt: TGTGCCAGCAGCCCGGACTTGGGTGAGGAACTGTTTTTT
CDR3aa: CASSPDLGEELFF
d_gene: NA
len: 13
j_gene: TRBJ1-4
abundance: NA
v_gene: TRBV6-6

CDR3nt: TGTGCCAGCAGCTCTAGGACAGGGGTTAACTACAATGAGCAGTTCTTC
CDR3aa: CASSSRTGVNYNEQFF
d_gene: TRBD1
len: 16
j_gene: TRBJ2-1
abundance: NA
v_gene: TRBV7-6

CDR3nt: TGTGCCAGCAGCTTAGGAGGCGGGGGGCTGCAGTACTATAATTCACCCCTCCACTTT
CDR3aa: CASSLGGGGLQYYNSPLHF
d_gene: NA
len: 19
j_gene: TRBJ1-6
abundance: few
v_gene: TRBV5-8

CDR3nt: TGCGCCAGCAGCCAAGCCCGAACAGGGGGCGCAGATACGCAGTATTTT
CDR3aa: CASSQARTGGADTQYF
d_gene: TRBD1
len: 16
j_gene: TRBJ2-3
abundance: few
v_gene: TRBV4-3

CDR3nt: TGTGCCAGCAGCCCGGACCTGCTCGGGACGAAGTGGGCCTACAATGAGCAGTTCTTC
CDR3aa: CASSPDLLGTKWAYNEQFF
d_gene: NA
len: 19
j_gene: TRBJ2-1
abundance: few
v_gene: TRBV5-5

CDR3nt: TGTGCCAGCAGTTTGACCGGGACGTACAGCTCCTACGAGCAGTACTTC
CDR3aa: CASSLTGTYSSYEQYF
d_gene: NA
len: 16
j_gene: TRBJ2-7
abundance: NA
v_gene: TRBV6-1

CDR3nt: TGTGCCTTGAATGACAGGGGGCTTGATGGCTACACCTTC
CDR3aa: CALNDRGLDGYTF
d_gene: TRBD1
len: 13
j_gene: TRBJ1-2
abundance: NA
v_gene: TRBV30

CDR3nt: TGTGCCACCAGTGACCCCGGGACAGGGAATCAGCCCCAGCATTTT
CDR3aa: CATSDPGTGNQPQHF
d_gene: TRBD1
len: 15
j_gene: TRBJ1-5
abundance: NA
v_gene: TRBV24-1

CDR3nt: TGCGCCAGCAGCCAAGCCTGGACAGGGGCGTATTATGGCTACACCTTC
CDR3aa: CASSQAWTGAYYGYTF
d_gene: TRBD1
len: 16
j_gene: TRBJ1-2
abundance: NA
v_gene: TRBV4-3

CDR3nt: TGTGCCAGCAGTCGTGGGGCGGGACATGGCTACACCTTC
CDR3aa: CASSRGAGHGYTF
d_gene: NA
len: 13
j_gene: TRBJ1-2
abundance: NA
v_gene: TRBV6-6

CDR3nt: TGTGCCAGCAGTTTTGCCCCTACAGGGGTCTGGCCCCAGCATTTT
CDR3aa: CASSFAPTGVWPQHF
d_gene: TRBD1
len: 15
j_gene: TRBJ1-5
abundance: NA
v_gene: TRBV28

CDR3nt: TGTGCCAGCAGTGATAGGACCCTCAATCAGCCCCAGCATTTT
CDR3aa: CASSDRTLNQPQHF
d_gene: NA
len: 14
j_gene: TRBJ1-5
abundance: NA
v_gene: TRBV6-1

CDR3nt: TGTGCCAGCAGCTGGACTAGCGGAGATACGCAGTATTTT
CDR3aa: CASSWTSGDTQYF
d_gene: TRBD2
len: 13
j_gene: TRBJ2-3
abundance: NA
v_gene: TRBV7-8

CDR3nt: TGTGCCAGCAGCCGTGGCGGACAGGTCCTTAATTCACCCCTCCACTTT
CDR3aa: CASSRGGQVLNSPLHF
d_gene: TRBD1
len: 16
j_gene: TRBJ1-6
abundance: NA
v_gene: TRBV12-3/TRBV12-4

CDR3nt: TGTGCCAGCAAGGCCAGGGGTCGCGAAAAACTGTTTTTT
CDR3aa: CASKARGREKLFF
d_gene: NA
len: 13
j_gene: TRBJ1-4
abundance: NA
v_gene: TRBV28

CDR3nt: TGTGCCAGCACCCCCTGGGAGGCTGGCGGCTACACCTTC
CDR3aa: CASTPWEAGGYTF
d_gene: NA
len: 13
j_gene: TRBJ1-2
abundance: NA
v_gene: TRBV2

CDR3nt: TGTGCCGCGGCCCAGCGGGCCTACACAGATACGCAGTATTTT
CDR3aa: CAAAQRAYTDTQYF
d_gene: NA
len: 14
j_gene: TRBJ2-3
abundance: few
v_gene: TRBV7-2

CDR3nt: TGTGCCAGTAGTGACGACGGATTTTCCTACGAGCAGTACTTC
CDR3aa: CASSDDGFSYEQYF
d_gene: NA
len: 14
j_gene: TRBJ2-7
abundance: NA
v_gene: TRBV19

CDR3nt: TGCGCCAGCAGCCAAGATCGGGGAGTTCAGCCCCAGCATTTT
CDR3aa: CASSQDRGVQPQHF
d_gene: NA
len: 14
j_gene: TRBJ1-5
abundance: once
v_gene: TRBV4-3

CDR3nt: TGTGCCAGCACCGCTACTCAGGCGGGCTATGGCTACACCTTC
CDR3aa: CASTATQAGYGYTF
d_gene: NA
len: 14
j_gene: TRBJ1-2
abundance: few
v_gene: TRBV11-2

CDR3nt: TGCGCCAGCAGGCCCTGGGGGTTCTCCTACGAGCAGTACTTC
CDR3aa: CASRPWGFSYEQYF
d_gene: NA
len: 14
j_gene: TRBJ2-7
abundance: NA
v_gene: TRBV5-1

CDR3nt: TGCGCCAGCAGCCAAGTCGTGGGGGGGGCGGCTAGCTCCTACGAGCAGTACTTC
CDR3aa: CASSQVVGGAASSYEQYF
d_gene: NA
len: 18
j_gene: TRBJ2-7
abundance: NA
v_gene: TRBV4-1

CDR3nt: TGTGCCAGCAAGCGGACCTGGGGTAGCACAGATACGCAGTATTTT
CDR3aa: CASKRTWGSTDTQYF
d_gene: NA
len: 15
j_gene: TRBJ2-3
abundance: few
v_gene: TRBV6-2/TRBV6-3